These T cell receptor beta chains were read from a single sample in a study of T cells after yellow fever vaccination. TCRdb called the 5' RACE reads again in MiXCR, with one record for every CDR3 protein. The table has over 65,000 distinct CDR3 sequences, 13% seen once. The source material was CD8+ T cells not binding an NS4B(214-222) dextramer, sorted from PBMCs, sampled around 3 weeks after the first yellow fever vaccination. The receptors come from a young man who received the YFV17D yellow fever vaccine. Both conserved end residues are part of each CDR3. D genes are given only for firm matches. The size of a clone is reported for some rows only, either as once, few or many, or as a class for expanded clones.

few,.,TRBV2,TRBJ1-1,TGTGCCAGCAGGTCACCGGGGCCCGGGGAGCCTTTCTTT,CASRSPGPGEPFF
.,.,TRBV29-1,TRBJ2-7,TGCAGCGTTGTCTCGGGCAACTCCTACGAGCAGTACTTC,CSVVSGNSYEQYF
.,.,TRBV20-1,TRBJ1-5,TGCAGTGCTAGCTTGGCCAGGCTCAATCAGCCCCAGCATTTT,CSASLARLNQPQHF
.,TRBD1,TRBV5-1,TRBJ1-2,TGCGCCAGCAGCTTGCCTGCCGGACAGGGAACCTATGGCTACACCTTC,CASSLPAGQGTYGYTF
few,.,TRBV15,TRBJ2-7,TGTGCCACCAGCAGAGGCCAGAGACTCTACGAGCAGTACTTC,CATSRGQRLYEQYF
few,.,TRBV5-1,TRBJ1-4,TGCGCCAGCAGCCCCGGGATGTCTAATGAAAAACTGTTTTTT,CASSPGMSNEKLFF
.,.,TRBV5-1,TRBJ1-2,TGCGCCAGCAGCTCGGAGGTGTTTGGCTACACCTTC,CASSSEVFGYTF
many,.,TRBV15,TRBJ2-3,TGTGCCACCAGCAGAGATAGCGGACCCACAGATACGCAGTATTTT,CATSRDSGPTDTQYF
.,.,TRBV29-1,TRBJ1-3,TGCAGCGTTGAAGATAATGGAAACACCATATATTTT,CSVEDNGNTIYF
few,.,TRBV2,TRBJ2-1,TGTGCCAGCAGGGAGAATGGGGGCAATGAGCAGTTCTTC,CASRENGGNEQFF
few,TRBD1,TRBV5-1,TRBJ2-7,TGCGCCAGCAGCACGGACAGGGGGTACTACGAGCAGTACTTC,CASSTDRGYYEQYF
.,.,TRBV2,TRBJ1-5,TGTGCCAGCAGTGAACGGACAGACAATCAGCCCCAGCATTTT,CASSERTDNQPQHF
.,.,TRBV11-2,TRBJ2-1,TGTGCCAGCAGCTTAGGTCTCCGCGGGGGCTACTACAATGAGCAGTTCTTC,CASSLGLRGGYYNEQFF
few,TRBD2,TRBV5-1,TRBJ2-3,TGCGCCAGCAGTTTCGTCGGAGGGGAGGGCCCAGATACGCAGTATTTT,CASSFVGGEGPDTQYF
.,.,TRBV12-3/TRBV12-4,TRBJ1-1,TGTGCCAGCAAGGAATGGGGGGGATACACTGAAGCTTTCTTT,CASKEWGGYTEAFF
many,.,TRBV5-1,TRBJ2-1,TGCGCCAGCAGCTTGGAGGTGGAGGTTAGCTCCTACAATGAGCAGTTCTTC,CASSLEVEVSSYNEQFF
few,.,TRBV29-1,TRBJ2-7,TGCAGCGTTGTCATGGGAGGCTACGAGCAGTACTTC,CSVVMGGYEQYF
.,.,TRBV29-1,TRBJ1-2,TGCAGCGTGTCCCCGGGGAATTCATATGGCTACACCTTC,CSVSPGNSYGYTF
few,.,TRBV2,TRBJ1-5,TGTGCCAGCAGTCCGTGGGGGCGAGGGGATCAGCCCCAGCATTTT,CASSPWGRGDQPQHF
.,.,TRBV15,TRBJ2-7,TGTGCCACCAGCAGAGACAGGGCCAACTACGAGCAGTACTTC,CATSRDRANYEQYF
.,.,TRBV4-1,TRBJ2-3,TGCGCCAGCAACCGGGGCACAGGTCCGGCAGATACGCAGTATTTT,CASNRGTGPADTQYF
.,TRBD1,TRBV6-5,TRBJ2-1,TGTGCCAGCAGTTTGGGACAGGTATTCAATGAGCAGTTCTTC,CASSLGQVFNEQFF
few,.,TRBV20-1,TRBJ2-1,TGCAGTGCTTCCTCCGGGTCCCATGGCAATGAGCAGTTCTTC,CSASSGSHGNEQFF
few,.,TRBV4-3,TRBJ1-5,TGCGCCAGCAGCCAAGTATTAGGGGAACATCAGCCCCAGCATTTT,CASSQVLGEHQPQHF
.,.,TRBV2,TRBJ1-2,TGTGCCAGCAGTGAAAATCCTGGCCCCTATGGCTACACCTTC,CASSENPGPYGYTF
.,TRBD2,TRBV10-3,TRBJ2-5,TGTGCCATCAGCCCGGGACTAGCAGGGGAGACCCAGTACTTC,CAISPGLAGETQYF
many,TRBD2,TRBV4-2,TRBJ2-3,TGTGCCAGCAGCCGGACTAGCGGGGGGGCCACAGATACGCAGTATTTT,CASSRTSGGATDTQYF
.,.,TRBV5-6,TRBJ2-5,TGTGCCAGCAGCTTCGTAGTACAAGAGACCCAGTACTTC,CASSFVVQETQYF
.,.,TRBV25-1,TRBJ1-2,TGTGCCAGCAGTGAATGGGACACGGACGGCTACACCTTC,CASSEWDTDGYTF
few,.,TRBV6-2/TRBV6-3,TRBJ1-1,TGTGCCAGCAGTTACTGGGCGAACACTGAAGCTTTCTTT,CASSYWANTEAFF
.,.,TRBV19,TRBJ1-5,TGTGCCAGTAATTTAGGAAATCAGCCCCAGCATTTT,CASNLGNQPQHF
.,.,TRBV4-3,TRBJ1-5,TGCGCCAGCAGCCAAGATGCACAGATCAATCAGCCCCAGCATTTT,CASSQDAQINQPQHF
.,.,TRBV7-3,TRBJ2-1,TGTGCCAGCGGGTTGGACCCGACAGGTTCCCACAATGAGCAGTTCTTC,CASGLDPTGSHNEQFF
.,.,TRBV2,TRBJ2-1,TGTGCCAGCAAGCCGGGACCGCGGTACCATGAGCAGTTCTTC,CASKPGPRYHEQFF
few,.,TRBV14,TRBJ2-6,TGTGCCAGCAGCCAAGAGCCCCCAACCGGGGCCAACGTCCTGACTTTC,CASSQEPPTGANVLTF
.,.,TRBV27,TRBJ1-5,TGTGCCAGCAGTACCACAGGGAGCCCCGATCAGCCCCAGCATTTT,CASSTTGSPDQPQHF
many,.,TRBV4-2,TRBJ2-5,TGTGCCAGCAGCCCAGGAGGGGGAAATACAGAGACCCAGTACTTC,CASSPGGGNTETQYF